Listed here are 3 T cell receptor beta chains from one sample, sequenced in a study of T cells in Graves' hyperthyroidism and ophthalmopathy. RNA transcripts gave rise to amplified TCR beta CDR3 regions. The HTBI primer set was used in a first-round RT-PCR of the TCR CDR3. TCRdb called the multiplex PCR reads again in MiXCR, with one record for every CDR3 protein. The sample has about 590,000 distinct CDR3 sequences, 14% seen once. Material: blood. Receptor source: a woman aged 18-29 years with Graves' ophthalmopathy.

The table lists this clonotype with a few counts. V is TRBV27 and J is TRBJ1-1; TRBD1 matches 7 bases. The CDR3 runs 13 residues. The ends lost 6 bases at V and 5 bases at J; junction bases unmatched: 6. The V gene's germline CDR1 is MNHEY and CDR2 SMNVEV (reference sequence). As DNA, the CDR3 is TGTGCCAGCAGGTACAGGGGACAAACTGAAGCTTTCTTT. Residues: CASRYRGQTEAFF.

This clonotype has a count of ten or more. The chain carries TRBV28 and TRBJ2-7, with TRBD2 matching 9 bases. The V gene's germline CDR1 is MDHEN and CDR2 SYDVKM. This CDR3 is 14 amino acids long. J was trimmed by 6 bases and V by 3 bases; bases with no gene match: 6. CDR3 in amino acids: CASSFSGSGFEQYF. The CDR3 DNA reads TGTGCCAGCAGTTTTAGCGGGAGCGGGTTCGAGCAGTACTTC.

This clonotype was detected a few times. This rearrangement joins TRBV7-3 to TRBJ2-2; tentative D call: TRBD2 (7 bases). Germline V gene data show CDR1 as SGHTA and CDR2 as FQGTGA. The CDR3 covers 15 residues. Trimming removed 4 bases from V and 4 bases from J, with 13 bases in between. The CDR3 loop reads CASSWGGPGTGELFF. CDR3 DNA: TGTGCCAGCAGCTGGGGGGGGCCGGGCACCGGGGAGCTGTTTTTT.